The 10 T cell receptor beta chains below come from one sample, sequenced in a study of shared clonotypes between healthy human individuals. Measured with immunoSEQ multiplex PCR; TCRdb has only the in-frame clones, and not every one. Among some 2,100,000 clones listed, around 95% were seen once. The specimen was naive CD4+ T cells sorted from blood. As to subset: CD45RA+ positively selected. All receptors come from a man aged 18 to 29 in good health.

The chain recombines TRBV14 with TRBJ2-1; TRBD2 might be the D (6 bases). Deletions cut 3 bases from V and 0 bases from J, with 9 bases between. CDR1 and CDR2 from the germline V gene are SGHDN and FVKESK. This CDR3 spans 15 amino acids. In nucleotides, the CDR3 is TGTGCCAGCAGCCAGGGACTCATCTCCTACAATGAGCAGTTCTTC. It codes for CASSQGLISYNEQFF.

The chain uses TRBV6-4 and TRBJ2-1; D possibly corresponds to TRBD1 (5 bases). With 7 bases removed from V and 1 base from J, the gap between germline ends came to 20 bases. Germline V gene data show CDR1 as MRHNA and CDR2 as SNTAGT. The CDR3 sequence is 17 residues long. The CDR3 nucleotides are TGTGCCAGCACGAACTGCCCCCAGGGAACATCCTACAATGAGCAGTTCTTC. Its translation is CASTNCPQGTSYNEQFF.

As for this clone: Other nucleotide sequences in the sample specify the same CDR3. The chain couples TRBV5-1 to TRBJ1-4; D not resolved. V dropped 0 bases and J dropped 3 bases, with 9 bases sitting between them. The CDR3 length is 15 residues. Germline loops: CDR1 SGHRS, CDR2 YFSETQ. Written as DNA, the CDR3 is TGCGCCAGCAGCTTGGCCGGGGATGCTAATGAAAAACTGTTTTTT. Encoded protein: CASSLAGDANEKLFF. The whole variable domain, filled in from reference TRBV5-1 and TRBJ1-4, reads KAGVTQTPRYLIKTRGQQVTLSCSPISGHRSVSWYQQTPGQGLQFLFEYFSETQRNKGNFPGRFSGRQFSNSRSEMNVSTLELGDSALYLCASSLAGDANEKLFFGSGTQLSVL.

The chain joins TRBV7-9 to TRBJ1-1; 8 nucleotides line up with TRBD1. The ends lost 1 base at V and 6 bases at J; junction bases unmatched: 16. Germline-derived CDR1 and CDR2 are SEHNR and FQNEAQ (reference sequence). CDR3 length: 18 amino acids. In nucleotides, the CDR3 is TGTGCCAGCAGCTTAGGCAAGGACAGGGATGGGGGCATCTCTGAAGCTTTCTTT. Translated, it gives CASSLGKDRDGGISEAFF.

The chain is built from TRBV18 and TRBJ1-2; D is undetermined. CDR1 and CDR2 from the germline V gene are KGHSH and LQKENI. V gave up 6 bases and J gave up 3 bases, with 20 bases separating them. This CDR3 is 16 amino acids long. The CDR3: CASSPKNSRPYYGYTF. DNA for the CDR3: TGTGCCAGCTCTCCAAAGAACTCTCGGCCTTACTATGGCTACACCTTC.

This rearrangement joins TRBV7-2 to TRBJ2-7; TRBD2 matches at 11 bases. V was pared by 5 bases and J by 0 bases, with 6 bases of the junction left unmatched. Germline V gives CDR1 SGHTA, CDR2 FQGNSA. The CDR3 covers 16 residues. CDR3 nucleotides: TGTGCCAGCAGCCCCCGACTAGCGGGGCTCTCCTACGAGCAGTACTTC. Protein: CASSPRLAGLSYEQYF.

CDR3 sequence: CASSEGTPVVEQYF. The DNA of the CDR3 is TGTGCCAGCAGTGAAGGGACTCCCGTCGTAGAGCAGTACTTC. The gene calls are TRBV2 and TRBJ2-7, with D possibly matching TRBD2 (5 bases). The germline CDR1 and CDR2 sequences are SNHLY and FYNNEI. The CDR3 contains 14 residues. V dropped 1 base and J dropped 7 bases, with 14 bases sitting between them.

The V gene is TRBV2, the J gene TRBJ1-3, with D possibly matching TRBD1 (5 bases). The germline V gene encodes CDR1 SNHLY and CDR2 FYNNEI. The CDR3 covers 14 residues. V dropped 6 bases and J dropped 0 bases, with 9 bases sitting between them. CDR3 loop: CASRQVSSGNTIYF. The CDR3 DNA reads as TGTGCCAGCAGACAGGTTAGCTCTGGAAACACCATATATTTT.

The chain recombines TRBV5-8 with TRBJ1-5; TRBD1 agrees at 12 bases. The junction had 4 bases not matched to a gene; V was cut back by 4 bases and J by 5 bases. CDR3 length: 15 amino acids. Per the germline V gene, CDR1 is SGHTS and CDR2 is YDEGEE. CDR3 DNA sequence: TGTGCCAGCAGCGCCGGGACAGGGGGCCATCAGCCCCAGCATTTT. Translation gives CASSAGTGGHQPQHF.

The chain employs TRBV4-1 and TRBJ2-1, with a weak D call TRBD2 (6 bases). V was trimmed by 3 bases and J by 2 bases, leaving 11 bases between them. This CDR3 comprises 15 residues. Germline CDR1 and CDR2: MGHRA and YSYEKL. The CDR3 reads CASSQGDLPYNEQFF. In DNA form, the CDR3 reads TGCGCCAGCAGCCAGGGGGACTTACCCTACAATGAGCAGTTCTTC.